The 32 T cell receptor beta chains listed next were all sequenced from one sample in a study of T cell responses to AZD1222 COVID-19 vaccine. Produced via immunoSEQ multiplex PCR; TCRdb's table is partial and in-frame only. The repertoire holds under 250,000 clones, 85% to 95% seen once, with about 1% in the top ten. The sample here was peripheral blood, taken on day 0 of MenACWY control vaccination. Every receptor here comes from an adult in good health.

The rearrangement joins TRBV5-4 to TRBJ1-2; D may be TRBD1 (6 bases). V was cut by 0 bases and J by 3 bases, with 12 bases left in between. The germline V gene encodes CDR1 SGHNT and CDR2 YYREEE (reference sequence). CDR3 length equals 15 residues. CDR3 bases: TGTGCCAGCAGCTTGGGAGCAGGGGCAGACTATGGCTACACCTTC. Its translation is CASSLGAGADYGYTF.

This clone has only one observation. The chain uses TRBV28 and TRBJ1-6; D is possibly TRBD1 (6 bases). The V end lost 3 bases, the J end lost 14 bases, and 17 bases lay between the germline ends. From germline, CDR1 is MDHEN and CDR2 SYDVKM. The CDR3 has 14 residues. The CDR3 here is CASSFLQGLSALHF. The CDR3 region has the DNA TGTGCCAGCAGTTTCCTACAGGGCCTCTCGGCCCTCCACTTT.

The rearrangement uses TRBV29-1 and TRBJ1-1; 7 positions agree with TRBD1. Germline CDR1 and CDR2: SQVTM and ANQGSEA. With V trimmed by 7 bases and J by 1 base, 12 bases remained unmatched. The CDR3 is made up of 15 amino acids. CDR3 DNA: TGCAGCGGGCTAACAGGGGCCGGGTCGAACACTGAAGCTTTCTTT. The encoded protein is CSGLTGAGSNTEAFF.

The rearrangement uses TRBV19 and TRBJ2-7; D may be TRBD1 or TRBD2 (5 bases each). This CDR3 contains 15 residues. Between the trimmed V and J ends, which lost 3 bases and 2 bases, there was a span of 14 bases. The germline CDR1 and CDR2 sequences are LNHDA and SQIVND (reference sequence). In nucleotides, the CDR3 is TGTGCCAGTAGTATCTTTCGAGGGGCCCCCTACGAGCAGTACTTC. It specifies CASSIFRGAPYEQYF.

J is TRBJ2-6 and V is TRBV3-1 (or the pseudogene TRBV3-2), with 14 bases matching TRBD2. The CDR3 covers 17 residues. Germline CDR1 LGHDT, CDR2 YNNKEL (reference sequence). V was clipped by 5 bases and J by 0 bases; unmatched bases: 0. The CDR3 sequence is CASSGLAGGSGANVLTF. CDR3 in DNA: TGTGCCAGCAGCGGACTAGCGGGGGGCTCTGGGGCCAACGTCCTGACTTTC.

The rearrangement uses TRBV4-3 and TRBJ1-1; possible D gene TRBD1, 5 bases. The V end lost 1 base, the J end lost 0 bases, and 15 bases lay between the germline ends. This CDR3 region has 17 residues. CDR1 and CDR2 (germline): LGHNA, YSLEER. The CDR3 DNA follows: TGCGCCAGCAGCCAAGTGGGTGGGACGTTTATGAACACTGAAGCTTTCTTT. This gives the protein CASSQVGGTFMNTEAFF.

Remarks on this clone: At one of its ends the junction is not consistent with the germline gene, which may arise from a read error. The chain employs TRBV5-1 and TRBJ1-2; D perhaps matches TRBD1 (6 bases). This CDR3 comprises 13 residues. Per the germline V gene, CDR1 is SGHRS and CDR2 is YFSETQ. The DNA for the CDR3 is TGCGCCAGCAGCTCTCGGACAGCCACGGATACGGCCTTC. The encoded protein is CASSSRTATDTAF.

This chain connects TRBV6-2 or TRBV6-3 to TRBJ1-4; D ambiguous. CDR1 and CDR2 (germline): MNHEY, SVGEGT. V was trimmed by 5 bases and J by 7 bases, leaving 17 bases between them. This CDR3 is 15 amino acids long. The DNA for the CDR3 is TGTGCCAGCAGTACAGCCGGCTCTTGGGGTGAAAAACTGTTTTTT. It encodes CASSTAGSWGEKLFF.

This chain uses TRBV6-2 or TRBV6-3 with TRBJ1-1; D perhaps matches TRBD1 (6 bases). The V and J ends lost 5 bases and 4 bases respectively, with 17 bases between them. Per the germline V gene, CDR1 is MNHEY and CDR2 is SVGEGT. The CDR3 runs 15 residues. CDR3 bases: TGTGCCAGCAGTCGAGCGACAGGCGCGGGCACTGAAGCTTTCTTT. Its protein product is CASSRATGAGTEAFF.

This rearrangement joins TRBV5-4 to TRBJ2-1; a possible D gene is TRBD1 (6 bases). Germline loops: CDR1 SGHNT, CDR2 YYREEE (reference sequence). CDR3 length: 14 amino acids. V shed 1 base and J shed 1 base, with 6 bases lying between them. For the CDR3, the DNA is TGTGCCAGCAGCTTGCAGGGGTCCTACAATGAGCAGTTCTTC. It yields the protein CASSLQGSYNEQFF.

A note on this clone: The sample carries other DNA sequences with the same CDR3. V is TRBV15 and J is TRBJ2-6; D not certain. The germline CDR1 and CDR2 sequences are LNHNV and YYDKDF (reference sequence). CDR3 length: 17 residues. V was shortened by 0 bases and J by 0 bases, with 9 bases between the two germline ends. CDR3 loop: CATSREWVDSGANVLTF. In DNA, the CDR3 is TGTGCCACCAGCAGAGAGTGGGTGGACTCTGGGGCCAACGTCCTGACTTTC.

The chain carries TRBV2 and TRBJ2-3, with D possibly being TRBD2 (5 bases). The CDR3 totals 16 residues. CDR1 is SNHLY, CDR2 FYNNEI, per germline. Trimming removed 2 bases from V and 2 bases from J, with 14 bases in between. For the CDR3, the DNA is TGTGCCAGCAGTGAAAACACAGCGGTAGACACAGATACGCAGTATTTT. This encodes CASSENTAVDTDTQYF.

The rearrangement uses TRBV30 and TRBJ1-1; 9 nucleotides match TRBD1. CDR3 size: 14 residues. V was clipped by 3 bases and J by 6 bases; unmatched bases: 8. The germline V gene encodes CDR1 GTSNPN and CDR2 SVGIG (reference sequence). This CDR3 reads CAWRADRGLPEAFF. CDR3 sequence (DNA): TGTGCCTGGAGGGCGGACAGGGGATTGCCTGAAGCTTTCTTT.

The rearrangement links TRBV15 to TRBJ2-5; 9 bases map to TRBD1. Germline V gene sequence: CDR1 LNHNV, CDR2 YYDKDF (reference sequence). This CDR3 has 16 amino acids. V was clipped by 2 bases and J by 3 bases; unmatched bases: 7. The CDR3: CATSRLPGTGKETQYF. The CDR3 DNA sequence: TGTGCCACCAGCAGACTCCCCGGGACAGGGAAAGAGACCCAGTACTTC.

V is TRBV10-3 and J is TRBJ2-1; 9 bases fit TRBD1. CDR3 length: 17 amino acids. CDR1 is ENHRY and CDR2 is SYGVKD in the germline V gene. Trimming cost V 5 bases and J 1 base; bases outside gene matches: 9. CDR3 protein: CAISQSSGTGSYNEQFF. For the CDR3, the DNA is TGTGCCATCAGTCAATCGTCCGGGACAGGGTCCTACAATGAGCAGTTCTTC.

The rearrangement links TRBV9 to TRBJ2-1; TRBD2 matches 7 bases. V shed 0 bases and J 4 bases; nucleotides not matched to a gene: 4. The CDR3 length is 15 residues. The V gene's germline CDR1 is SGDLS and CDR2 YYNGEE. CDR3 amino acids: CASSVGGGPYNEQFF. The CDR3 coding sequence is TGTGCCAGCAGCGTAGGGGGAGGGCCGTACAATGAGCAGTTCTTC.

The chain recombines TRBV7-9 with TRBJ1-5; the D gene is possibly TRBD1 (5 bases). V lost 0 bases and J lost 2, with 11 bases in between. CDR3 length: 16 residues. CDR1 SEHNR and CDR2 FQNEAQ come from the germline V gene (reference sequence). The CDR3 loop is CASSLAGRERNQPQHF. The CDR3 nucleotides are TGTGCCAGCAGCTTAGCGGGCAGGGAGCGCAATCAGCCCCAGCATTTT. The whole variable domain, filled in from reference TRBV7-9 and TRBJ1-5, reads DTGVSQNPRHKITKRGQNVTFRCDPISEHNRLYWYRQTLGQGPEFLTYFQNEAQLEKSRLLSDRFSAERPKGSFSTLEIQRTEQGDSAMYLCASSLAGRERNQPQHFGDGTRLSIL.

This chain uses TRBV19 with TRBJ1-4; no clear D. Germline-derived CDR1 and CDR2 are LNHDA and SQIVND (reference sequence). The CDR3 extends over 13 amino acids. V lost 8 bases to trimming and J lost 7 bases, with 14 bases between them. CDR3 sequence: CASREQVVEKLFF. In DNA, the CDR3 is TGTGCCAGTCGAGAGCAGGTTGTTGAAAAACTGTTTTTT.

J is TRBJ2-7 and V is TRBV6-1; weak D call: TRBD2 (7 bases). The CDR3 has 15 residues. V was clipped by 2 bases and J by 5 bases, with 16 bases between them. CDR1 MNHNS and CDR2 SASEGT come from the germline V gene. CDR3 DNA sequence: TGTGCCAGCAGTGAATGGGGGGGGGCCCCCAACGAGCAGTACTTC. Translation: CASSEWGGAPNEQYF.

The genes are TRBV24-1 and TRBJ1-1; the match to TRBD1 covers 8 bases. The CDR3 covers 14 residues. Germline V gene lookup returns CDR1 KGHDR and CDR2 SFDVKD. With V trimmed by 7 bases and J by 1 base, 4 bases remained unmatched. The CDR3 DNA reads TGTGCCACCAGGGGACAGGACCCGAACACTGAAGCTTTCTTT. It yields the protein CATRGQDPNTEAFF.

V usage is TRBV5-1 and J usage is TRBJ1-6, with a possible D match to TRBD1 (5 bases). Per germline, CDR1 SGHRS and CDR2 YFSETQ. The CDR3 covers 15 residues. Trimming pared 0 bases from V and 7 bases from J, leaving 11 bases between. This CDR3 is CASSLDWGTNSPLHF. Here the CDR3 DNA reads TGCGCCAGCAGCTTGGATTGGGGCACGAATTCACCCCTCCACTTT.

The V call is TRBV6-2 or TRBV6-3, the J call TRBJ1-2; TRBD1 matches at 7 bases. The length of the CDR3 is 14 residues. With V trimmed by 5 bases and J by 4 bases, 7 bases remained unmatched. Germline values: CDR1 MNHEY, CDR2 SVGEGT. In nucleotides, the CDR3 is TGTGCCAGCAGTCAGGACAGGAGGATCTATGGCTACACCTTC. It specifies CASSQDRRIYGYTF.

This chain connects TRBV19 to TRBJ2-7, with 9 bases lining up with TRBD1. This CDR3 comprises 14 residues. The germline V gene has CDR1 LNHDA and CDR2 SQIVND (reference sequence). The V and J ends lost 4 bases and 3 bases, in that order; junction bases with no gene match: 4. The CDR3 is CASSKGTGNYEQYF. The CDR3 nucleotides are TGTGCCAGTAGTAAGGGGACAGGGAACTACGAGCAGTACTTC.

The V and J genes are TRBV3-1 (or the pseudogene TRBV3-2) and TRBJ1-1; possibly TRBD1 for D (5 bases). Trimming took off 1 base at V and 11 bases at J, with 14 bases between the two ends. Germline V lookup: CDR1 LGHDT, CDR2 YNNKEL (reference sequence). The CDR3 has 13 amino acids. This CDR3 is CASSQGRTNGAFF. In DNA form, the CDR3 reads TGTGCCAGCAGCCAAGGTCGGACAAATGGGGCTTTCTTT.

CDR3 residues: CASSHDRFSGNTIYF. In nucleotides, the CDR3 is TGTGCCAGCAGCCATGATAGATTCTCTGGAAACACCATATATTTT. This chain uses TRBV3-1 (or the pseudogene TRBV3-2) with TRBJ1-3; D remains unclear. V dropped 3 bases and J dropped 0 bases, with 9 bases sitting between them. The length of the CDR3 is 15 residues. CDR1 and CDR2 from the germline V gene are LGHDT and YNNKEL (reference sequence).

This chain joins TRBV6-4 and TRBJ1-2, with D perhaps TRBD1 (5 bases). This CDR3 has 12 amino acids. Germline CDR1 reads MRHNA; CDR2 reads SNTAGT. V was cut by 1 base and J by 9 bases, with 9 bases left in between. This CDR3 is CASSDWDFRYTF. CDR3 in DNA: TGTGCCAGCAGTGACTGGGACTTCCGCTACACCTTC.

V gene TRBV6-6 combines with J gene TRBJ1-6, with a weak D call TRBD1 (5 bases). The germline CDR1 and CDR2 sequences are MNHNY and SVGAGI (reference sequence). The CDR3 spans 15 residues. Trimming cost V 5 bases and J 7 bases, with 15 bases left between them. The CDR3 coding sequence is TGTGCCAGCAGTCTCAGGGTAGGCGGGAATTCACCCCTCCACTTT. Amino acids: CASSLRVGGNSPLHF.

J is TRBJ1-4 and V is TRBV19, with D perhaps TRBD1 (5 bases). V was cut by 6 bases and J by 6 bases, with 11 bases left in between. Per the germline V gene, CDR1 is LNHDA and CDR2 is SQIVND (reference sequence). This CDR3 region has 13 residues. CDR3 DNA sequence: TGTGCCAGTAGAAGACAGCAAGATGAAAAACTGTTTTTT. Its translation is CASRRQQDEKLFF. Looking up the rest from reference TRBV19 and TRBJ1-4 gives the full variable domain: DGGITQSPKYLFRKEGQNVTLSCEQNLNHDAMYWYRQDPGQGLRLIYYSQIVNDFQKGDIAEGYSVSREKKESFPLTVTSAQKNPTAFYLCASRRQQDEKLFFGSGTQLSVL.

The CDR3 loop reads CSASLEGKNTEAFF. The CDR3, as DNA: TGCAGTGCTAGTCTCGAGGGAAAGAACACTGAAGCTTTCTTT. The V and J genes are TRBV20-1 and TRBJ1-1; D gene ambiguous. The germline V and J ends were trimmed by 3 bases and 1 base, with 12 bases remaining between them. Germline V CDR1 and CDR2: DFQATT, SNEGSKA (reference sequence). The CDR3 runs to 14 residues.

The rearrangement links TRBV3-1 (or the pseudogene TRBV3-2) to TRBJ2-6; 9 positions agree with TRBD1. V lost 1 base to trimming and J lost 2 bases; unmatched junction nucleotides: 6. Germline-derived CDR1 and CDR2 are LGHDT and YNNKEL (reference sequence). This CDR3 is 18 amino acids long. CDR3 DNA: TGTGCCAGCAGCCAAGGAGACAGGGGGTTAACTGGGGCCAACGTCCTGACTTTC. Encoded protein: CASSQGDRGLTGANVLTF.

The count of this clone is one. The chain has TRBV12-3 or TRBV12-4 and TRBJ1-2; D is unresolved. The CDR3 is made up of 13 amino acids. With 3 bases removed from V and 2 bases from J, the gap between germline ends came to 7 bases. The CDR3 DNA is TGTGCCAGCAGTTTGCAACAGAACTATGGCTACACCTTC. This gives the protein CASSLQQNYGYTF.

V gene TRBV4-2 combines with J gene TRBJ2-2; TRBD1 agrees at 8 bases. Per the germline V gene, CDR1 is LGHNA and CDR2 is YNFKEQ. Germline trimming cut 3 bases from V and 3 bases from J; bases unmatched to any gene: 6. CDR3 size: 16 residues. CDR3 in DNA: TGTGCCAGCAGCCATTCCTGGACAGGGCACACCGGGGAGCTGTTTTTT. Its protein product is CASSHSWTGHTGELFF.